The 5 T cell receptor beta chains listed next were all sequenced from one sample in a study of long-term antiretroviral therapy in people with HIV. At survey level, the immunoSEQ assay was run in its v3.0 version. The table came from immunoSEQ multiplex PCR; TCRdb's copy has only in-frame clones and leaves some out. The data show under 50,000 clones, approximately 87% seen once. The sample was unsorted PBMCs, taken 1.2 years after starting antiretroviral therapy. The receptor set was obtained from a woman aged 50 to 65 with HIV.

The gene calls are TRBV11-2 and TRBJ1-5, with 9 bases matching TRBD1. This CDR3 contains 15 residues. In germline, CDR1 is SGHAT, CDR2 FQNNGV. V lost 1 base and J lost 6; bases outside the gene matches: 4. CDR3 nucleotide sequence: TGTGCCAGCAGCTTAGGGACAGGGGTAATTCAGCCCCAGCATTTT. Translating it yields CASSLGTGVIQPQHF.

To note about this clone: Mismatch with germline at one junction end may stem from a read error. The chain is built from TRBV16 and TRBJ1-1; 7 bases align to TRBD1. Germline CDR1 is KGHSY and CDR2 is FQNENV. The CDR3 is made up of 17 amino acids. The CDR3 loop reads CASSHKWLGTENTKAFF. The CDR3 DNA follows: TGTGCCAGCAGCCACAAATGGCTCGGGACAGAGAACACTAAAGCTTTCTTT.

This rearrangement joins TRBV19 to TRBJ2-2; D perhaps matches TRBD2 (6 bases). CDR3 length: 16 amino acids. Germline V CDR1 and CDR2: LNHDA, SQIVND (reference sequence). The germline V and J ends were trimmed by 5 bases and 2 bases, with 15 bases remaining between them. The DNA for the CDR3 is TGTGCCAGTAGTCCATGGGCGCGGGGCAACACCGGGGAGCTGTTTTTT. This gives the protein CASSPWARGNTGELFF.

This rearrangement joins TRBV6-6 to TRBJ1-1; TRBD1 aligns across 10 bases. The germline V gene encodes CDR1 MNHNY and CDR2 SVGAGI (reference sequence). V gave up 7 bases and J gave up 2 bases; unmatched junction bases: 4. This CDR3 spans 14 amino acids. CDR3 residues: CASNRQGANTEAFF. The CDR3 bases are TGTGCCAGCAACCGACAGGGGGCAAACACTGAAGCTTTCTTT.

The chain couples TRBV29-1 to TRBJ1-2; the D gene is possibly TRBD1 (6 bases). The CDR3 totals 13 residues. Germline loops: CDR1 SQVTM, CDR2 ANQGSEA. V was pared by 4 bases and J by 4 bases, with 13 bases between. CDR3 residues: CSVVLPGAYGYTF. DNA of the CDR3: TGCAGCGTTGTGCTTCCAGGGGCCTATGGCTACACCTTC.